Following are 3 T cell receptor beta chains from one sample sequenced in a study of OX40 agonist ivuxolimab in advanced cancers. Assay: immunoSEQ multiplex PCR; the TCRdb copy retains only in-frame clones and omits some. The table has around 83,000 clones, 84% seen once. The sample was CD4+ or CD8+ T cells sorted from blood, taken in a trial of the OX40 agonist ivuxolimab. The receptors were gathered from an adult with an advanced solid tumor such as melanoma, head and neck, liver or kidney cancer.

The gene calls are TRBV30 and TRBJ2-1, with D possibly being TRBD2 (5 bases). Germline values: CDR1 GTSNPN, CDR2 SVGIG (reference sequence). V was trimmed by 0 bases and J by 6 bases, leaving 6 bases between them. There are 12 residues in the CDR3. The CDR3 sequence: CAWSVRGNEQFF. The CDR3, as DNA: TGTGCCTGGAGTGTACGGGGCAATGAGCAGTTCTTC.

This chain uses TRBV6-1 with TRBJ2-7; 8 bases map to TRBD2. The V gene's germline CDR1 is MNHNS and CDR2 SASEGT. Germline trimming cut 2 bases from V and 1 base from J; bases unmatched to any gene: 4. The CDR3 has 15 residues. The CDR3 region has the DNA TGTGCCAGCAGTGAAATGCGGGGGGTTTCCTACGAGCAGTACTTC. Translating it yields CASSEMRGVSYEQYF.

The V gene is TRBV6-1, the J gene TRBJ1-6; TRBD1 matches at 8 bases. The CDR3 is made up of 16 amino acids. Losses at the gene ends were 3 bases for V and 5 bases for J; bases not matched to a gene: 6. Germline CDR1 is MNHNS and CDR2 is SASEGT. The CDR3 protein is CASSDLGQGNNSPLHF. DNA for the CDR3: TGTGCCAGCAGTGACCTAGGACAGGGTAATAATTCACCCCTCCACTTT.